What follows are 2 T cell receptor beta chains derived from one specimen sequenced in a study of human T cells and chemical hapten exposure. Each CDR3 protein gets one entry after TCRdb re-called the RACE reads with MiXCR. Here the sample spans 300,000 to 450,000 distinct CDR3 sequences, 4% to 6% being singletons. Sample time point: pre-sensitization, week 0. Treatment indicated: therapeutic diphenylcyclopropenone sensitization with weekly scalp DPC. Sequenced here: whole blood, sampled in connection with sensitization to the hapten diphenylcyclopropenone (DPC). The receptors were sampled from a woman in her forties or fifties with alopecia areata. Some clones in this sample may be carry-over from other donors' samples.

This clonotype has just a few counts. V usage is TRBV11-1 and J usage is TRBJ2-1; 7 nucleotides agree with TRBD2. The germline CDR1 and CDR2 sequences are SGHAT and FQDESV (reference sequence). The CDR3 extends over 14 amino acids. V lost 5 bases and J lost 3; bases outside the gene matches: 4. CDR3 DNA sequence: TGTGCCAGCAGCACCGGGACTATCTACAATGAGCAGTTCTTC. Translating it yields CASSTGTIYNEQFF.

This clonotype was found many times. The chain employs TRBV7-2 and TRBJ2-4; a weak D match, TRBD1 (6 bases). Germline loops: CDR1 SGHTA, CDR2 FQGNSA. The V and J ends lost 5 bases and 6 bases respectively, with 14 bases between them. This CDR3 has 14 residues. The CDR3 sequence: CASSPDRFTNIQYF. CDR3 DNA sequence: TGTGCCAGCAGCCCCGACAGGTTTACAAACATTCAGTACTTC. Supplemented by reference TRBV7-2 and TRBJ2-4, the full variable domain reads GAGVSQSPSNKVTEKGKDVELRCDPISGHTALYWYRQSLGQGLEFLIYFQGNSAPDKSGLPSDRFSAERTGGSVSTLTIQRTQQEDSAVYLCASSPDRFTNIQYFGAGTRLSVL.